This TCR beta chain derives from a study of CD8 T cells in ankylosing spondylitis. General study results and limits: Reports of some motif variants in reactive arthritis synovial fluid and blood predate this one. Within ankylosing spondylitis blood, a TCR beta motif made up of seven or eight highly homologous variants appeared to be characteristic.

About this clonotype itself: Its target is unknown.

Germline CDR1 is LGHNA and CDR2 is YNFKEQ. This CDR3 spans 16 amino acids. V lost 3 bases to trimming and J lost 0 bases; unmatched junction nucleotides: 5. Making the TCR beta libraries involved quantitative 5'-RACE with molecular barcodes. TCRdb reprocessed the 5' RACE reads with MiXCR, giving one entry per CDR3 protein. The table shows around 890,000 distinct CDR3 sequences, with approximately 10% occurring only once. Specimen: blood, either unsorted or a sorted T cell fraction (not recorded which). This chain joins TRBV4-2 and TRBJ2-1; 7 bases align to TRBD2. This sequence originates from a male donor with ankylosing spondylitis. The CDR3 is CASSHPSGSSYNEQFF. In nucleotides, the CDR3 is TGTGCCAGCAGCCATCCTAGCGGAAGCTCCTACAATGAGCAGTTCTTC.